The source of this T cell receptor beta chain is a study of T-cell reconstitution after alpha-beta-depleted transplantation in children. Unique molecular identifiers were incorporated during preparation of the TCRbeta library. TCRdb reanalysed the PCR reads using MiXCR and keeps one entry per CDR3 protein. The sample lists approximately 800,000 distinct CDR3 sequences; about 15% were seen once. Germline lookup yields CDR1 KGHSH and CDR2 LQKENI. The CDR3 runs 16 residues. Trimming took 4 bases from V and 0 from J, leaving 16 bases between them. Sequenced material: PBMCs, mostly from graft donor cells, taken 360 days after TCRalphabeta/CD19-depleted stem cell transplant. The receptor was derived from a male patient aged 5 to 17 who had a stem cell transplant for acute lymphoblastic leukemia, so the T cells may come from the graft donor. The V call is TRBV18, the J call TRBJ2-7; no firm D call. Written as DNA, the CDR3 is TGTGCCAGCTCACGCTACGGCGATGAAGCCTCCTACGAGCAGTACTTC. Protein sequence: CASSRYGDEASYEQYF.